This is a list of T cell receptor beta chains from one sample in a study of T-cell memory formation after mild COVID-19. From the 5' RACE reads, TCRdb called clonotypes with MiXCR, one entry per CDR3 protein. The data hold approximately 560,000 distinct CDR3 sequences, with roughly 17% observed a single time. Sequenced material: PBMCs or a T cell subset sorted from them (not recorded which). Receptors originate from an adult woman who had mild COVID-19 (a few samples of this study predate the infection). Cell type and time point are not known. The CDR3 runs from the conserved cysteine through the conserved F or W. The order of the fields is clone size, J gene, D gene, V gene, CDR3 DNA, CDR3 protein. D genes are given only for firm matches. Clone size appears in some rows only: once, few, many, or a class for an expanded clone.

>-|TRBJ2-3|TRBD2|TRBV6-1
TGTGCCAGCACCTCACTAGCGGGGGGCACAGATACGCAGTATTTT
CASTSLAGGTDTQYF
>few|TRBJ1-1|TRBD1|TRBV9
TGTGCCAGCAGCGTAGGGACAGGGGGCGCGTTGAACACTGAAGCTTTCTTT
CASSVGTGGALNTEAFF
>few|TRBJ1-1|TRBD1|TRBV18
TGTGCCAGCTCACCAACTTCGACAGGGAGGCACACTGAAGCTTTCTTT
CASSPTSTGRHTEAFF
>few|TRBJ2-7|-|TRBV7-9
TGTGCCAGCAGTGGAGAGGGGTTTCCGTTCTTGGTAGAGGACGAGCAGTACTTC
CASSGEGFPFLVEDEQYF
>few|TRBJ1-1|-|TRBV20-1
TGCAGTGCTAGAGATGCCGCCAGGGTGGGCACTGAAGCTTTCTTT
CSARDAARVGTEAFF
>-|TRBJ2-7|TRBD1|TRBV5-1
TGCGCCAGCAGCCAGGGACAGGGGCTGGACTACGAGCAGTACTTC
CASSQGQGLDYEQYF
>-|TRBJ1-5|-|TRBV15
TGTGCCACCAGCAGAGAAGGGACACCAAGCAATCAGCCCCAGCATTTT
CATSREGTPSNQPQHF
>many|TRBJ1-2|-|TRBV7-9
TGTGCCAGCAGCTTAGCAGACAACTATGGCTACACCTTC
CASSLADNYGYTF
>-|TRBJ1-4|TRBD1|TRBV28
TGTGCCAGCAGTCCACAGACAGGGGGGCGTGAAAAACTGTTTTTT
CASSPQTGGREKLFF
>-|TRBJ1-1|-|TRBV2
TGTGCCAGCACTCTTACGATGGAAGCTTTCTTT
CASTLTMEAFF
>-|TRBJ2-1|-|TRBV12-3/TRBV12-4
TGTGCCAGCAGTTCCAGGCTCTGGAGCTCCTACAATGAGCAGTTCTTC
CASSSRLWSSYNEQFF
>few|TRBJ2-4|-|TRBV12-3/TRBV12-4
TGTGCCAGCAGCCCCACTAAAAACATTCAGTACTTC
CASSPTKNIQYF
>few|TRBJ1-4|-|TRBV2
TGTGCCAGCAGTGCCCAAGGGGTAGTAAATGAAAAACTGTTTTTT
CASSAQGVVNEKLFF
>few|TRBJ2-5|-|TRBV9
TGTGCCAGCAGCCTGGGAGGGACAGGACAGGGGACCCAGTACTTC
CASSLGGTGQGTQYF
>-|TRBJ2-3|-|TRBV7-9
TGTGCCAGCACCCCTCCCGACGGGAGCACAGATACGCAGTATTTT
CASTPPDGSTDTQYF
>few|TRBJ1-4|TRBD1|TRBV7-2
TGTGCCAGCAGCGCAAACAGGGGAGCGGGTGAAAAACTGTTTTTT
CASSANRGAGEKLFF
>few|TRBJ2-3|-|TRBV6-1
TGTGCCAGCAGTGAACTAGGGACTAGCACAGATACGCAGTATTTT
CASSELGTSTDTQYF
>few|TRBJ2-5|-|TRBV5-6
TGTGCCAGCAGCTTGAGGGCTAGCAAGGAGACCCAGTACTTC
CASSLRASKETQYF
>few|TRBJ2-1|-|TRBV9
TGTGCCAGCAGCGTAGGATCCGGCAATGAGCAGTTCTTC
CASSVGSGNEQFF
>-|TRBJ1-4|-|TRBV24-1
TGTGCCACCAGTGATTCTCGACCAGAAAAACTGTTTTTT
CATSDSRPEKLFF
>-|TRBJ1-1|TRBD1|TRBV19
TGTGCCACCCGGGACAGGGCGAACACTGAAGCTTTCTTT
CATRDRANTEAFF
>-|TRBJ2-1|TRBD1|TRBV7-2
TGTGCCAGCAGCTTGAGTGTCAGGGGGCGAGTGCAGTTCTTC
CASSLSVRGRVQFF
>few|TRBJ2-3|-|TRBV5-1
TGCGCCAGCAGCCCGGGGGACGGCAGAGATACGCAGTATTTT
CASSPGDGRDTQYF
>-|TRBJ2-7|TRBD1|TRBV12-3/TRBV12-4
TGTGCCAGCACCGGACGGGGACAGGGTTCCTACGAGCAGTACTTC
CASTGRGQGSYEQYF
>many|TRBJ1-4|-|TRBV7-3
TGTGCCAGCAGCTTAACCAAAGGGAGTAATGAAAAACTGTTTTTT
CASSLTKGSNEKLFF
>many|TRBJ2-5|TRBD2|TRBV4-1
TGCGCCAGCAGCCAAGGCGGGGGGAATTGGGAGACCCAGTACTTC
CASSQGGGNWETQYF
>few|TRBJ2-1|-|TRBV13
TGTGCCAGCAGCGCCCCTGGGACCGAGAACAATGAGCAGTTCTTC
CASSAPGTENNEQFF
>-|TRBJ2-7|TRBD1|TRBV6-5
TGTGCCAGCAGTTCGTTGACAGGGGGCACCTCCTACGAGCAGTACTTC
CASSSLTGGTSYEQYF
>-|TRBJ1-2|TRBD1|TRBV5-1
TGCGCCAGCAGCTTGGTCGGGACAGATGGCTACACCTTC
CASSLVGTDGYTF
>few|TRBJ2-5|TRBD2|TRBV7-8
TGTGCCAGCAGCGTTAGCGGGGACCCGGCAGAGACCCAGTACTTC
CASSVSGDPAETQYF
>-|TRBJ2-5|-|TRBV6-2/TRBV6-3
TGTGCCAGCAGTTACTCGGAGGGGCTCGAGACCCAGTACTTC
CASSYSEGLETQYF
>-|TRBJ1-5|-|TRBV6-4
TGTGCCAGCAGACACAGACGGACAGTAATTAGCAATCAGCCCCAGCATTTT
CASRHRRTVISNQPQHF
>many|TRBJ2-5|-|TRBV7-9
TGTGCCAGCAGCTCCAGCAGTGGAAAGACCCAGTACTTC
CASSSSSGKTQYF
>-|TRBJ2-5|-|TRBV7-9
TGTGCCAGCAGCTTATCCTCGGGATTCTGGGGAGAGACCCAGTACTTC
CASSLSSGFWGETQYF
>few|TRBJ1-2|TRBD1|TRBV7-9
TGTGCCAGCAGCTTAGAGACAGGGGGAGGAGGCTACACCTTC
CASSLETGGGGYTF
>many|TRBJ2-7|TRBD1|TRBV5-1
TGCGCCAGCAGCCCCACCGGGACAGGGGGCGACGAGCAGTACTTC
CASSPTGTGGDEQYF
>-|TRBJ1-1|-|TRBV25-1
TGTGCCAGCGGTCTCGCAGGGACGACTGAAGCTTTCTTT
CASGLAGTTEAFF
>-|TRBJ1-4|TRBD1|TRBV7-9
TGTGCCAGCAGCCCTCGACAGGGCTCAACTAATGAAAAACTGTTTTTT
CASSPRQGSTNEKLFF
>many|TRBJ1-5|-|TRBV7-8
TGTGCCAGCAGCTTAGATAGAGCTAGCAATCAGCCCCAGCATTTT
CASSLDRASNQPQHF
>few|TRBJ1-5|TRBD1|TRBV20-1
TGCAGTGCTAGATCCCCTACAGGGGGCCGCAATCAGCCCCAGCATTTT
CSARSPTGGRNQPQHF
>many|TRBJ2-7|-|TRBV6-2/TRBV6-3
TGTGCCAGCACGGACAGCTACGAGCAGTACTTC
CASTDSYEQYF
>-|TRBJ1-1|-|TRBV7-9
TGTGCCAGCAGGTTTACTGTCGGATCCGCGTCGAACACTGAAGCTTTCTTT
CASRFTVGSASNTEAFF
>-|TRBJ2-5|-|TRBV9
TGTGCCAGCAGCGCCGATCCGCAAGAGACCCAGTACTTC
CASSADPQETQYF
>-|TRBJ2-7|-|TRBV12-3/TRBV12-4
TGTGCCAGCAGTTTAGGGTCGCGGAAGCAGTACTTC
CASSLGSRKQYF
>-|TRBJ2-6|-|TRBV9
TGTGCCAGCAGCGTTGGGCTAGGCGTATCCCAGTCTGGGGCCAACGTCCTGACTTTC
CASSVGLGVSQSGANVLTF
>many|TRBJ2-7|-|TRBV12-3/TRBV12-4
TGTGCCAGCAGTTTAAAGGGGACCTACGAGCAGTACTTC
CASSLKGTYEQYF
>few|TRBJ2-2|TRBD2|TRBV5-3
TGTGCCAGAAGCTGGCTGGGACTAGCGGGATCACACGCCGGGGAGCTGTTTTTT
CARSWLGLAGSHAGELFF
>-|TRBJ2-2|TRBD1|TRBV5-1
TGCGCCAGCAGGCCGCCGGGACAGGGCAACACCGGGGAGCTGTTTTTT
CASRPPGQGNTGELFF